Detailed here is one T cell receptor (beta chain). V trimming: 5 bases; J trimming: 7 bases; junction bases outside the gene matches: 7. The CDR3 spans 13 residues. The sample comes from a study of blood T cell repertoires in COVID-19. Study context: Collection of acute and convalescent COVID-19 samples took place in the United States, Italy and Spain. PBMCs, B-cell-depleted T cells, or T cells provided the cDNA or gDNA that made up the material.

Original processing methods: Amplification of reference gene primers was used by the study to estimate nucleated cell counts. The table came from immunoSEQ multiplex PCR; TCRdb's copy has only in-frame clones and leaves some out. The V and J calls and clone size were taken over from that table, and D and trimming were inferred from the DNA. The sample includes about 250,000 clones, around four fifths of them seen just once. The sample taken for sequencing was peripheral blood. The chain is built from TRBV12-3 or TRBV12-4 and TRBJ2-7, with TRBD1 matching 8 bases. The receptor comes from a man in his forties or fifties with active or convalescent COVID-19. This CDR3 is CASSPSTGVEQYF. The DNA for the CDR3 is TGTGCCAGCAGTCCATCGACAGGGGTTGAGCAGTACTTC.